Listed here are 30 T cell receptor beta chains from one sample, sequenced in a study of shared T cell receptors in the human thymus. TCRdb's table, derived via immunoSEQ multiplex PCR, lists solely in-frame clones and lacks some. The top ten clones hold more than 0.01% of a sample with over 450,000 clones, about 80% of them seen once. The data also belong to a second study, concerning human thymus T cells.

The material sequenced was thymocytes. The source is a boy in the first two years of life with a congenital heart defect.

The chain uses TRBV29-1 and TRBJ2-7; no clear D. The CDR3 extends over 11 amino acids. From germline, CDR1 is SQVTM and CDR2 ANQGSEA. V shed 4 bases and J shed 3 bases, with 7 bases lying between them. This CDR3 reads CSVATVYEQYF. CDR3 DNA sequence: TGCAGCGTTGCTACAGTCTACGAGCAGTACTTC.

This chain links TRBV18 with TRBJ2-1, with 10 nucleotides matching TRBD2. V lost 3 bases and J lost 4; bases outside the gene matches: 15. Per the germline V gene, CDR1 is KGHSH and CDR2 is LQKENI. This CDR3 has 19 amino acids. CDR3 in amino acids: CASSPKVSSGSPKYNEQFF. The CDR3 region has the DNA TGTGCCAGCTCACCGAAGGTGTCTAGCGGGAGTCCCAAATACAATGAGCAGTTCTTC.

The chain has TRBV27 and TRBJ2-3, with D possibly matching TRBD1 (5 bases). The CDR3 is 15 residues long. V lost 6 bases, J lost 4 bases, and 17 bases lay in between. The germline V gene has CDR1 MNHEY and CDR2 SMNVEV (reference sequence). The CDR3: CASSQDTKLADTQYF. DNA of the CDR3: TGTGCCAGCAGCCAGGACACCAAGCTTGCAGATACGCAGTATTTT.

The V gene is TRBV6-6, the J gene TRBJ2-4, with D possibly being TRBD1 (5 bases). The CDR3 has 16 amino acids. CDR1 is MNHNY and CDR2 is SVGAGI in the germline V gene (reference sequence). V lost 4 bases and J 4 bases, leaving 17 bases between the germline ends. CDR3 amino acids: CASSSADTNEKNIQYF. CDR3 nucleotide sequence: TGTGCCAGCAGTTCCGCGGACACCAATGAGAAAAACATTCAGTACTTC.

The chain uses TRBV6-5 and TRBJ1-1; the D gene is possibly TRBD1 (6 bases). The germline V gene encodes CDR1 MNHEY and CDR2 SVGAGI. The CDR3 has 15 residues. V was trimmed by 6 bases and J by 0 bases, leaving 14 bases between them. In nucleotides, the CDR3 is TGTGCCAGCAGACAACGGACAGATATGAACACTGAAGCTTTCTTT. It specifies CASRQRTDMNTEAFF.

The chain recombines TRBV30 with TRBJ2-7; 8 positions agree with TRBD2. Germline assignment: CDR1 GTSNPN and CDR2 SVGIG (reference sequence). V was pared by 0 bases and J by 0 bases, with 1 base of the junction left unmatched. This CDR3 is built from 14 residues. CDR3 in amino acids: CAWSVGRASYEQYF. The CDR3 coding sequence is TGTGCCTGGAGTGTCGGGAGGGCCTCCTACGAGCAGTACTTC.

This clone appeared a few times. CDR3 nucleotides: TGCGCCAGCAGCCAAGAGACAAGGGGACTAGCGGGAGAACTCGAGGATGAGCAGTTCTTC. Its translation is CASSQETRGLAGELEDEQFF. The rearrangement links TRBV4-1 to TRBJ2-1; TRBD2 matches at 14 bases. J was trimmed by 8 bases and V by 0 bases; bases with no gene match: 15. Germline CDR1 is MGHRA and CDR2 is YSYEKL. The CDR3 has 20 residues.

This rearrangement joins TRBV5-1 to TRBJ2-7; a weak D match, TRBD1 (8 bases). V dropped 4 bases and J dropped 3 bases, with 20 bases sitting between them. CDR3 size: 16 residues. Germline V gene lookup returns CDR1 SGHRS and CDR2 YFSETQ. For the CDR3, the DNA is TGCGCCAGCAGCCTCCGTGAGCGGGACAGGTTCTACGAGCAGTACTTC. Its protein is CASSLRERDRFYEQYF.

This clone appeared a single time. This chain uses TRBV27 with TRBJ2-2, with D possibly TRBD1 on 6 matching bases. The CDR3 is 15 residues long. CDR1 is MNHEY and CDR2 is SMNVEV in the germline V gene (reference sequence). V was cut by 8 bases and J by 1 base, with 14 bases left in between. The CDR3 DNA reads as TGTGCCAGCGGACTGGACAGCGAGAACACCGGGGAGCTGTTTTTT. Translation gives CASGLDSENTGELFF.

The chain recombines TRBV4-1 with TRBJ1-3, with a possible D match to TRBD1 (6 bases). This CDR3 region has 15 residues. V dropped 0 bases and J dropped 3 bases, with 9 bases sitting between them. Germline loops: CDR1 MGHRA, CDR2 YSYEKL. As DNA, the CDR3 is TGCGCCAGCAGCCAAGACAGGGGAAATGGAAACACCATATATTTT. This gives the protein CASSQDRGNGNTIYF.

The chain carries TRBV19 and TRBJ2-7, with 10 bases lining up with TRBD1. CDR1 and CDR2 from the germline V gene are LNHDA and SQIVND (reference sequence). The CDR3 consists of 15 residues. Unmatched junction bases numbered 11, after V lost 5 bases and J lost 7 bases. The CDR3 loop reads CASSLRDRGRREQYF. The DNA of the CDR3 is TGTGCCAGTAGTCTAAGGGACAGGGGCCGGAGGGAGCAGTACTTC.

This chain uses TRBV27 with TRBJ2-7; D is ambiguous. CDR3 length: 13 residues. Germline V lookup: CDR1 MNHEY, CDR2 SMNVEV (reference sequence). The V end lost 4 bases, the J end lost 0 bases, and 7 bases lay between the germline ends. The CDR3 protein is CASSSPISYEQYF. CDR3 sequence (DNA): TGTGCCAGCAGTTCCCCCATCTCCTACGAGCAGTACTTC.

The chain is built from TRBV5-1 and TRBJ2-3; a possible D gene is TRBD1 (5 bases). CDR1 is SGHRS and CDR2 is YFSETQ in the germline V gene. The CDR3 runs to 17 residues. V was clipped by 4 bases and J by 6 bases, with 24 bases between them. The CDR3 nucleotides read TGCGCCAGCAGCATCGAACCGACAGTTCCGCAAGGGGATACGCAGTATTTT. The encoded protein is CASSIEPTVPQGDTQYF.

The chain has TRBV5-4 and TRBJ2-1; TRBD2 agrees at 9 bases. The CDR3 covers 18 residues. The V gene's germline CDR1 is SGHNT and CDR2 YYREEE (reference sequence). The trim removed 2 bases at V and 4 bases at J, leaving 13 bases unmatched. CDR3 residues: CASSFGQDKTSGYNEQFF. The DNA of the CDR3 is TGTGCCAGCAGCTTCGGACAGGACAAGACTAGCGGATACAATGAGCAGTTCTTC.

J is TRBJ2-1 and V is TRBV4-3, with D tentatively TRBD2 (6 bases). Per germline, CDR1 LGHNA and CDR2 YSLEER. This CDR3 spans 12 amino acids. The germline V and J ends were trimmed by 4 bases and 10 bases, with 11 bases remaining between them. The CDR3 region has the DNA TGCGCCAGCAGCCTAGGAGGAGGGGAGCAGTTCTTC. It encodes CASSLGGGEQFF.

The gene calls are TRBV10-3 and TRBJ1-2; no firm D call. CDR1 ENHRY and CDR2 SYGVKD come from the germline V gene. CDR3 size: 13 residues. Trimming took 10 bases from V and 4 from J, leaving 16 bases between them. The CDR3 bases are TGTGCCACACGCCCGGGAGTCAGCTATGGCTACACCTTC. Translated, it gives CATRPGVSYGYTF.

V and J are TRBV7-9 and TRBJ2-2; weak D call: TRBD2 (5 bases). Germline V gene data show CDR1 as SEHNR and CDR2 as FQNEAQ (reference sequence). The CDR3 is 13 residues long. The V and J ends lost 4 bases and 6 bases respectively, with 9 bases between them. The CDR3 DNA reads as TGTGCCAGCAGCTCCCGGGGTTCCGGGGAGCTGTTTTTT. Its protein product is CASSSRGSGELFF.

V is TRBV19 and J is TRBJ2-7; 10 positions match TRBD2. Trimming at V came to 4 bases and at J to 4 bases, leaving 7 bases not matched to a gene. CDR3 length: 15 residues. The germline V gene has CDR1 LNHDA and CDR2 SQIVND (reference sequence). The DNA of the CDR3 is TGTGCCAGTAGTACCAGCGGGAGGGCCGTGTACGAGCAGTACTTC. It yields the protein CASSTSGRAVYEQYF. Variable domain in full (rest from reference TRBV19 and TRBJ2-7): DGGITQSPKYLFRKEGQNVTLSCEQNLNHDAMYWYRQDPGQGLRLIYYSQIVNDFQKGDIAEGYSVSREKKESFPLTVTSAQKNPTAFYLCASSTSGRAVYEQYFGPGTRLTVT.

This sequence joins TRBV5-4 and TRBJ2-2, with 8 nucleotides matching TRBD2. The V and J ends lost 4 bases and 1 base, in that order; junction bases with no gene match: 6. CDR1 is SGHNT, CDR2 YYREEE, per germline (reference sequence). There are 16 residues in the CDR3. CDR3 sequence reads: CASSTRLARNTGELFF. The DNA for the CDR3 is TGTGCCAGCAGCACCCGACTAGCGCGGAACACCGGGGAGCTGTTTTTT.

The chain combines TRBV15 with TRBJ2-1; 8 bases align to TRBD2. From germline, CDR1 is LNHNV and CDR2 YYDKDF (reference sequence). Trimming cost V 0 bases and J 6 bases; bases outside gene matches: 1. The CDR3 length is 14 residues. CDR3 in amino acids: CATSRDGLANEQFF. CDR3 nucleotide sequence: TGTGCCACCAGCAGAGACGGACTAGCCAATGAGCAGTTCTTC.

The chain carries TRBV19 and TRBJ2-7; TRBD1 aligns across 8 bases. Germline V gives CDR1 LNHDA, CDR2 SQIVND (reference sequence). This CDR3 spans 15 amino acids. V shed 4 bases and J 0 bases; nucleotides not matched to a gene: 5. The CDR3 loop is CASSTGGRSSYEQYF. CDR3 nucleotides: TGTGCCAGTAGTACAGGGGGCAGGAGCTCCTACGAGCAGTACTTC.

The rearrangement uses TRBV15 and TRBJ1-4, with D possibly being TRBD1 (6 bases). Germline lookup yields CDR1 LNHNV and CDR2 YYDKDF (reference sequence). V lost 3 bases, J lost 8 bases, and 16 bases lay in between. This CDR3 has 15 amino acids. The CDR3 nucleotides are TGTGCCACCAGCAGGGGGAGGGGGTCTAGGGAAAAACTGTTTTTT. It encodes CATSRGRGSREKLFF. Full variable domain (missing parts from reference TRBV15 and TRBJ1-4): DAMVIQNPRYQVTQFGKPVTLSCSQTLNHNVMYWYQQKSSQAPKLLFHYYDKDFNNEADTPDNFQSRRPNTSFCFLDIRSPGLGDTAMYLCATSRGRGSREKLFFGSGTQLSVL.

V gene TRBV30 combines with J gene TRBJ2-1, with 8 bases that match TRBD2. This CDR3 contains 14 residues. Trimming removed 4 bases from V and 8 bases from J; junction bases left unmatched: 10. The germline gives CDR1 GTSNPN, CDR2 SVGIG (reference sequence). CDR3: CAWIREREMDEQFF. The CDR3, as DNA: TGTGCCTGGATTCGGGAGCGGGAGATGGATGAGCAGTTCTTC. Looking up the rest from reference TRBV30 and TRBJ2-1 gives the full variable domain: SQTIHQWPATLVQPVGSPLSLECTVEGTSNPNLYWYRQAAGRGLQLLFYSVGIGQISSEVPQNLSASRPQDRQFILSSKKLLLSDSGFYLCAWIREREMDEQFFGPGTRLTVL.

The rearrangement links TRBV27 to TRBJ2-7; 10 nucleotides match TRBD2. CDR3 length: 16 amino acids. Trimming at V came to 2 bases and at J to 3 bases, leaving 7 bases not matched to a gene. Germline V lookup: CDR1 MNHEY, CDR2 SMNVEV (reference sequence). CDR3 DNA: TGTGCCAGCAGTTTACTTCCGGGGACTAGCGTCTACGAGCAGTACTTC. Its protein is CASSLLPGTSVYEQYF.

The chain couples TRBV6-5 to TRBJ1-5; perhaps TRBD1 as D (6 bases). CDR3 length: 13 residues. V gave up 4 bases and J gave up 6 bases, with 10 bases separating them. Germline CDR1 and CDR2: MNHEY and SVGAGI. CDR3 nucleotide sequence: TGTGCCAGCAGTTTAGGGGGTATTCAGCCCCAGCATTTT. Translated: CASSLGGIQPQHF.

A few counts support this clone. This chain links TRBV5-3 with TRBJ2-1; D is unclear. TRBV5-3 is sorted into the ORF group, with uncertain function. Trimming took off 4 bases at V and 5 bases at J, with 4 bases between the two ends. The CDR3 is made up of 11 amino acids. This chain's CDR3 is CARSLNNEQFF. As DNA, the CDR3 is TGTGCCAGAAGCCTAAACAATGAGCAGTTCTTC.

V is TRBV9 and J is TRBJ2-3; perhaps TRBD2 as D (5 bases). V was shortened by 0 bases and J by 2 bases, with 13 bases between the two germline ends. Germline-derived CDR1 and CDR2 are SGDLS and YYNGEE. The CDR3 is made up of 16 amino acids. The CDR3 sequence is CASSVGLALFTDTQYF. CDR3 sequence (DNA): TGTGCCAGCAGCGTAGGCCTAGCTTTGTTCACAGATACGCAGTATTTT.

The chain joins TRBV5-4 to TRBJ2-2; 7 nucleotides agree with TRBD1. V lost 4 bases and J lost 0; bases outside the gene matches: 9. This CDR3 spans 17 amino acids. The germline gives CDR1 SGHNT, CDR2 YYREEE (reference sequence). CDR3 sequence reads: CASSPGQINPNTGELFF. DNA of the CDR3: TGTGCCAGCAGCCCGGGACAGATCAACCCGAACACCGGGGAGCTGTTTTTT.

This chain joins TRBV6-4 and TRBJ2-7; no reliable D call. The V gene's germline CDR1 is MRHNA and CDR2 SNTAGT. Trimming stripped 0 bases from V and 0 bases from J, with 6 bases between. The CDR3 extends over 14 amino acids. CDR3 coding DNA: TGTGCCAGCAGTGACTCGGCCTCCTCCTACGAGCAGTACTTC. Translating it yields CASSDSASSYEQYF.

CDR3 residues: CASTPGQPIANGETQYF. The CDR3 DNA is TGTGCCAGCACCCCGGGACAGCCGATAGCAAATGGAGAGACCCAGTACTTC. The chain couples TRBV5-4 to TRBJ2-5; 7 nucleotides agree with TRBD1. The CDR3 consists of 17 residues. Germline V CDR1 and CDR2: SGHNT, YYREEE (reference sequence). The V segment lost 6 bases and the J segment 4 bases; nucleotides outside the gene matches: 18.